Listed below are T cell receptor beta chains from one sample, sequenced in a study of early T cells in non-severe SARS-CoV-2 infection. MiXCR was run by TCRdb on the 5' RACE reads, yielding one entry per CDR3 protein. The sample consists of about 59,000 distinct CDR3 sequences, roughly 13% of them appearing once. Input material: whole blood. The receptor set was obtained from an adult who was a healthcare worker with PCR-confirmed SARS-CoV-2 infection or an uninfected control (not recorded which). CDR3s include the opening cysteine and the closing phenylalanine or tryptophan. Each record gives: J gene, V gene, clone size, D gene, CDR3 protein, CDR3 DNA. D genes are given only for firm matches. Only some rows state a clone size, as once, few, many or a class for expanded clones.

TRBJ2-2 | TRBV19 | few | - | CASSWWETGELFF | TGTGCCAGTAGCTGGTGGGAGACCGGGGAGCTGTTTTTT
TRBJ2-2 | TRBV27 | few | - | CASSPTWINTGELFF | TGTGCCAGCAGCCCGACATGGATAAACACCGGGGAGCTGTTTTTT
TRBJ2-7 | TRBV10-1 | - | - | CASSKTGTEGYEQYF | TGCGCCAGCAGCAAAACCGGGACGGAGGGGTACGAGCAGTACTTC
TRBJ1-3 | TRBV7-3 | few | - | CASSLGPNSGNTIYF | TGTGCCAGCAGCCTGGGACCAAACTCTGGAAACACCATATATTTT
TRBJ2-7 | TRBV2 | once | - | CASREDSYEQYF | TGTGCCAGCAGGGAGGACTCCTACGAGCAGTACTTC
TRBJ1-2 | TRBV27 | many | - | CASRTLNYGYTF | TGTGCCAGCAGGACCCTTAACTATGGCTACACCTTC
TRBJ2-2 | TRBV6-5 | many | TRBD2 | CASSRSGRVTGELFF | TGTGCCAGCAGTCGTAGCGGGAGGGTCACCGGGGAGCTGTTTTTT
TRBJ1-2 | TRBV12-3/TRBV12-4 | many | - | CASSLRHGGNTYGYTF | TGTGCCAGCAGTTTAAGGCATGGGGGTAACACCTATGGCTACACCTTC
TRBJ2-2 | TRBV19 | many | TRBD2 | CASSPGLAGGPPGELFF | TGTGCCAGTAGCCCCGGACTAGCGGGAGGGCCCCCCGGGGAGCTGTTTTTT
TRBJ2-3 | TRBV7-2 | few | TRBD2 | CANSIRGVRGSQYF | TGTGCCAACAGTATCAGAGGGGTGCGGGGGTCACAGTATTTT
TRBJ2-3 | TRBV7-9 | - | TRBD1 | CASSILTGGPADTQYF | TGTGCCAGCAGCATTCTTACAGGGGGTCCCGCAGATACGCAGTATTTT
TRBJ2-7 | TRBV7-6 | many | TRBD1 | CASSSYRGYEQYF | TGTGCCAGCAGCTCGTACAGGGGGTACGAGCAGTACTTC
TRBJ2-5 | TRBV25-1 | - | TRBD2 | CASSVSQTSGRAQETQYF | TGTGCCAGCAGTGTTTCCCAAACTAGCGGGAGGGCCCAAGAGACCCAGTACTTC
TRBJ2-1 | TRBV3-1 | many | - | CASSQDNRQNNEQFF | TGTGCCAGCAGCCAAGATAACAGGCAAAACAATGAGCAGTTCTTC
TRBJ2-7 | TRBV6-4 | few | - | CASDGGGSYEQYF | TGTGCCAGTGACGGTGGCGGTTCCTACGAGCAGTACTTC
TRBJ1-3 | TRBV29-1 | - | - | CSTISGNTIYF | TGCAGCACGATCTCTGGAAACACCATATATTTT
TRBJ1-4 | TRBV20-1 | once | TRBD1 | CSAKSTGGATNEKLFF | TGCAGTGCCAAATCGACAGGGGGCGCAACTAATGAAAAACTGTTTTTT
TRBJ2-1 | TRBV4-2 | many | TRBD2 | CASSQLPGGSSGRNNEQFF | TGTGCCAGCAGCCAATTACCGGGAGGTTCTAGCGGGAGAAACAATGAGCAGTTCTTC
TRBJ2-7 | TRBV5-1 | many | TRBD1 | CASRGQGLYEQYF | TGCGCCAGCAGAGGACAGGGACTCTACGAGCAGTACTTC
TRBJ2-2 | TRBV7-3 | many | TRBD2 | CASSLIAGGTGELFF | TGTGCCAGCAGCCTCATAGCGGGAGGCACCGGGGAGCTGTTTTTT
TRBJ2-1 | TRBV29-1 | - | TRBD2 | CSVDRLAGYNEQFF | TGCAGCGTTGATAGACTAGCGGGGTACAATGAGCAGTTCTTC
TRBJ1-3 | TRBV6-5 | - | - | CASKAGGTGNTIYF | TGTGCCAGCAAGGCGGGAGGCACTGGAAACACCATATATTTT
TRBJ2-1 | TRBV24-1 | many | TRBD2 | CATSDGPSGRGNSYNEQFF | TGTGCCACCAGTGATGGTCCTAGCGGGAGGGGGAACTCCTACAATGAGCAGTTCTTC
TRBJ2-7 | TRBV30 | many | TRBD1 | CAWSVPGGPYEQYF | TGTGCCTGGAGTGTACCAGGGGGCCCCTACGAGCAGTACTTC
TRBJ2-4 | TRBV20-1 | - | - | CSANPDGKNIQYF | TGCAGTGCAAACCCGGACGGGAAAAACATTCAGTACTTC
TRBJ2-7 | TRBV6-1 | - | - | CASSEPLDRDSYEQYF | TGTGCCAGCAGTGAACCGCTGGACAGAGACTCCTACGAGCAGTACTTC
TRBJ1-2 | TRBV5-6 | many | - | CASSPPTQLGGYTF | TGTGCCAGCAGCCCCCCTACTCAATTAGGGGGCTACACCTTC
TRBJ2-1 | TRBV7-2 | - | - | CASSFYREVEQFF | TGTGCCAGCAGCTTTTACAGGGAAGTAGAGCAGTTCTTC
TRBJ2-7 | TRBV12-3/TRBV12-4 | few | - | CASSSEPKGEQYF | TGTGCCAGCAGTTCCGAACCCAAGGGAGAGCAGTACTTC
TRBJ1-1 | TRBV29-1 | many | TRBD1 | CSVETGGPEAFF | TGCAGCGTTGAAACAGGGGGACCTGAAGCTTTCTTT
TRBJ2-3 | TRBV5-4 | - | - | CASSSTLWDTQYF | TGTGCCAGCAGCTCAACTTTATGGGATACGCAGTATTTT
TRBJ1-1 | TRBV2 | many | - | CATPRRTEAFF | TGTGCCACCCCAAGGCGGACTGAAGCTTTCTTT
TRBJ2-1 | TRBV6-5 | - | TRBD2 | CASSYSSLSGRGSYNEQFF | TGTGCCAGCAGTTACTCTAGCCTTAGCGGGAGGGGCTCCTACAATGAGCAGTTCTTC
TRBJ2-7 | TRBV6-6 | - | TRBD1 | CASSNGQGRVYEQYF | TGTGCCAGCAGCAATGGACAGGGGCGGGTGTACGAGCAGTACTTC
TRBJ1-3 | TRBV5-1 | many | - | CASSLDWTSGNTIYF | TGCGCCAGCAGCTTGGACTGGACCTCTGGAAACACCATATATTTT
TRBJ2-2 | TRBV7-3 | many | TRBD2 | CASSPRLAGGTSNTGELFF | TGTGCCAGCAGCCCCCGACTAGCGGGAGGCACCTCGAACACCGGGGAGCTGTTTTTT
TRBJ2-7 | TRBV28 | few | - | CASSIGGEQYF | TGTGCCAGCAGCATAGGGGGGGAGCAGTACTTC
TRBJ1-5 | TRBV7-3 | many | - | CASSQSGGNQPQHF | TGTGCCAGCAGCCAATCGGGGGGTAATCAGCCCCAGCATTTT
TRBJ2-7 | TRBV25-1 | many | - | CASSTPLSYEQYF | TGTGCCAGCAGTACTCCCCTATCCTACGAGCAGTACTTC
TRBJ1-6 | TRBV5-4 | few | - | CASSFLDSPLHF | TGTGCCAGCAGCTTTCTGGATTCACCCCTCCACTTT
TRBJ2-7 | TRBV12-5 | few | TRBD1 | CASGRGQGAEEQYF | TGTGCTAGTGGCCGCGGACAGGGGGCAGAGGAGCAGTACTTC
TRBJ2-1 | TRBV6-2/TRBV6-3 | few | - | CASSPASSFSYNEQFF | TGTGCCAGCAGTCCAGCTAGCAGTTTCTCCTACAATGAGCAGTTCTTC
TRBJ1-2 | TRBV6-5 | many | TRBD1 | CASSYRSPGQGRNYGYTF | TGTGCCAGCAGTTATCGCTCTCCGGGACAGGGGAGAAACTATGGCTACACCTTC
TRBJ2-5 | TRBV9 | - | - | CASSARGVAMETQYF | TGTGCCAGCAGCGCTCGCGGGGTGGCCATGGAGACCCAGTACTTC
TRBJ1-2 | TRBV19 | few | - | CASTDAGTYGYTF | TGTGCCAGTACCGATGCGGGGACCTATGGCTACACCTTC
TRBJ2-5 | TRBV20-1 | medium-sized | TRBD1 | CSAHAGTGETQYF | TGCAGTGCCCACGCCGGGACAGGAGAGACCCAGTACTTC
TRBJ2-3 | TRBV5-1 | - | - | CASGRDYSDTQYF | TGCGCCAGCGGCCGGGATTACAGCGATACGCAGTATTTT
TRBJ2-3 | TRBV2 | many | TRBD2 | CASAGLAGAPSTDTQYF | TGTGCCAGCGCGGGACTAGCGGGGGCGCCTAGCACAGATACGCAGTATTTT
TRBJ1-5 | TRBV24-1 | few | - | CATSDSGYSNQPQHF | TGTGCCACCAGTGACTCAGGATATAGCAATCAGCCCCAGCATTTT
TRBJ2-7 | TRBV5-1 | many | - | CASSTDLQGEQYF | TGCGCCAGCAGCACAGACCTTCAGGGCGAGCAGTACTTC
TRBJ2-1 | TRBV6-2/TRBV6-3 | - | TRBD2 | CASRDYSYNEQFF | TGTGCCAGCCGGGACTACTCCTACAATGAGCAGTTCTTC
TRBJ1-1 | TRBV6-5 | many | - | CASSYSIGGNTEAFF | TGTGCCAGCAGTTACTCGATCGGGGGGAACACTGAAGCTTTCTTT
TRBJ1-5 | TRBV7-8 | few | - | CASSQTKGQPQHF | TGTGCCAGCAGCCAGACCAAGGGACAGCCCCAGCATTTT
TRBJ2-7 | TRBV7-6 | many | TRBD2 | CASSLVPSGGNEQYF | TGTGCCAGCAGCTTAGTCCCTAGCGGGGGTAACGAGCAGTACTTC
TRBJ2-2 | TRBV12-3/TRBV12-4 | many | TRBD2 | CASSLLAGANTGELFF | TGTGCCAGCAGTTTATTAGCGGGGGCCAACACCGGGGAGCTGTTTTTT